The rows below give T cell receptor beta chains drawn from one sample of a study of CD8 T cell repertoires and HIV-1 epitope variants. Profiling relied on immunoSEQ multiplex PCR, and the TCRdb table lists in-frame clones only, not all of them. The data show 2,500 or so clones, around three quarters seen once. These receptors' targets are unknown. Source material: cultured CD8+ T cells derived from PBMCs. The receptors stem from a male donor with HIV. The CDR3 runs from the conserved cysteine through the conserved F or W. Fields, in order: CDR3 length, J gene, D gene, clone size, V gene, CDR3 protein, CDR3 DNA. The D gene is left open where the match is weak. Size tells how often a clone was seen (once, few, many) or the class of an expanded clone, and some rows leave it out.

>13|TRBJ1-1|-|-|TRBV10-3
CATRLQANTEAFF
TGTGCCACCAGACTTCAGGCGAACACTGAAGCTTTCTTT
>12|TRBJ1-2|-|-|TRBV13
CASSLDGDGYTF
TGTGCCAGCAGCTTAGATGGGGATGGCTACACCTTC
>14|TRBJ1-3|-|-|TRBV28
CASSLGGPGNTIYF
TGTGCCAGCAGTTTAGGTGGGCCTGGAAACACCATATATTTT
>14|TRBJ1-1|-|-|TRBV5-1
CASKGQGGSTEAFF
TGCGCCAGCAAAGGTCAAGGGGGTAGCACTGAAGCTTTCTTT
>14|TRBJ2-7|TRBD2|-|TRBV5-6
CASSAGLGSSEQYF
TGTGCCAGCAGCGCGGGACTAGGTTCCTCCGAGCAGTACTTC
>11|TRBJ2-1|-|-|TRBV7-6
CASSSNNEQFF
TGTGCCAGCAGCTCCAACAATGAGCAGTTCTTC
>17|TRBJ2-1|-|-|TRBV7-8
CASSLVIGRSSYNEQFF
TGTGCCAGCAGCTTAGTAATCGGCAGGTCCTCCTACAATGAGCAGTTCTTC
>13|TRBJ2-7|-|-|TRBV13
CASSLGDRYEQYF
TGTGCCAGCAGCTTAGGGGACCGCTACGAGCAGTACTTC
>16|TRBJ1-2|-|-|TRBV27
CASSLSAGSQIYGYTF
TGTGCCAGCAGTTTATCGGCAGGGAGTCAAATCTATGGCTACACCTTC
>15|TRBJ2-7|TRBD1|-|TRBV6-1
CASSEAPTGGDEQYF
TGTGCCAGCAGTGAAGCGCCGACAGGGGGCGACGAGCAGTACTTC
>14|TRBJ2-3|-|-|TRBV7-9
CATRGDGSTDTQYF
TGTGCCACCAGGGGGGACGGTAGCACAGATACGCAGTATTTT
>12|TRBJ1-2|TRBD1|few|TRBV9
CASNQGAYGYTF
TGTGCCAGCAACCAGGGGGCTTATGGCTACACCTTC
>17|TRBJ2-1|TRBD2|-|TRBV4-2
CASSQDTSGSSYNEQFF
TGTGCCAGCAGCCAAGATACTAGCGGAAGCTCCTACAATGAGCAGTTCTTC
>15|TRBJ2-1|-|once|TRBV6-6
CASSLMTSSYNEQFF
TGTGCCAGCAGCCTGATGACTAGCTCCTACAATGAGCAGTTCTTC